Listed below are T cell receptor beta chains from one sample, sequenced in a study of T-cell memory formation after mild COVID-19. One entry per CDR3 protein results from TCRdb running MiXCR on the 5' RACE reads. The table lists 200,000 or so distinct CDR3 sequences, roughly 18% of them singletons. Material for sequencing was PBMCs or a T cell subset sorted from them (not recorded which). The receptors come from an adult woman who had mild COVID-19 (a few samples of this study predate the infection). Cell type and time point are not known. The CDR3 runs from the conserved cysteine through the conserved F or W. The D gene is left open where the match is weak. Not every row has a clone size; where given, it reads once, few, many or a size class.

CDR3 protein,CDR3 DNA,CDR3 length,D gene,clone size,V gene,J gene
CASSLILSSSQPQHF,TGTGCCAGCAGCTTGATTTTGAGTTCGTCCCAGCCCCAGCATTTT,15,.,.,TRBV5-5,TRBJ1-5
CASSLNSANYGYTF,TGTGCCAGCTCACTGAACAGTGCAAACTATGGCTACACCTTC,14,.,few,TRBV18,TRBJ1-2
CATSDPGGKNTGELFF,TGTGCCACCAGTGATCCGGGAGGAAAGAACACCGGGGAGCTGTTTTTT,16,TRBD2,few,TRBV24-1,TRBJ2-2
CASSGLAFEQFF,TGTGCCAGCAGTGGACTAGCATTTGAGCAGTTCTTC,12,TRBD2,many,TRBV2,TRBJ2-1
CASSRYTMDRETEAFF,TGTGCCAGCTCACGCTATACGATGGACAGAGAGACTGAAGCTTTCTTT,16,.,.,TRBV18,TRBJ1-1
CASSMVRGNTEAFF,TGTGCCAGTAGTATGGTCAGGGGGAACACTGAAGCTTTCTTT,14,.,.,TRBV19,TRBJ1-1
CASSLAGQGMDGYTF,TGCGCCAGCAGCTTGGCCGGACAGGGAATGGATGGCTACACCTTC,15,TRBD1,few,TRBV5-1,TRBJ1-2
CATSDLRQGTDTQYF,TGTGCCACCAGTGATTTGCGGCAGGGGACAGATACGCAGTATTTT,15,.,few,TRBV24-1,TRBJ2-3
CASSLAGTSGRADEQFF,TGTGCCAGCAGTTTAGCCGGGACTAGCGGGAGGGCTGATGAGCAGTTCTTC,17,TRBD2,few,TRBV12-3/TRBV12-4,TRBJ2-1
CASSFVNSGANVLTF,TGCGCCAGCAGTTTTGTAAACTCTGGGGCCAACGTCCTGACTTTC,15,.,.,TRBV5-1,TRBJ2-6
CASSLLDRGLTEAFF,TGCGCCAGCAGCTTGTTGGACAGGGGTCTGACTGAAGCTTTCTTT,15,TRBD1,few,TRBV5-1,TRBJ1-1
CATSRGVLGTGAKNIQYF,TGTGCCACCAGCAGAGGCGTACTGGGGACGGGAGCCAAAAACATTCAGTACTTC,18,.,.,TRBV15,TRBJ2-4
CASSWPGTGGTRNTEAFF,TGCGCCAGCAGCTGGCCCGGGACAGGGGGTACAAGAAACACTGAAGCTTTCTTT,18,TRBD1,.,TRBV5-1,TRBJ1-1
CASGREAGGSYNEQFF,TGTGCCAGCGGGCGGGAAGCGGGAGGCTCCTACAATGAGCAGTTCTTC,16,TRBD2,few,TRBV6-5,TRBJ2-1
CASSVNTGFSGNTIYF,TGTGCCAGCAGCGTAAATACGGGTTTCTCTGGAAACACCATATATTTT,16,.,.,TRBV9,TRBJ1-3
CATSDPGLPEPNEQFF,TGTGCCACCAGTGATCCGGGACTACCGGAACCCAATGAGCAGTTCTTC,16,TRBD2,.,TRBV24-1,TRBJ2-1
CASSLDQTRNYEQYF,TGTGCCAGCAGCTTAGATCAGACGCGAAACTACGAGCAGTACTTC,15,.,few,TRBV7-8,TRBJ2-7
CASRGHSGNTIYF,TGTGCGTCCCGGGGCCACAGTGGAAACACCATATATTTT,13,.,few,TRBV7-8,TRBJ1-3
CAWSVLGRGNQPQHF,TGTGCCTGGAGTGTTTTAGGCAGGGGAAATCAGCCCCAGCATTTT,15,.,.,TRBV30,TRBJ1-5
CASSQRTSGGRIFYNEQFF,TGTGCCAGCAGCCAAAGGACTAGCGGGGGAAGGATATTCTACAATGAGCAGTTCTTC,19,TRBD2,few,TRBV2,TRBJ2-1
CASSYSGYGEQYF,TGTGCCAGCAGTTACAGCGGATACGGTGAGCAGTACTTC,13,.,few,TRBV6-2/TRBV6-3,TRBJ2-7
CASMEGGNTEAFF,TGTGCCAGCATGGAGGGGGGGAACACTGAAGCTTTCTTT,13,.,.,TRBV28,TRBJ1-1
CASSHLRGRNGYTF,TGTGCCAGCAGCCATCTTAGAGGGAGGAATGGCTACACCTTC,14,.,few,TRBV5-5,TRBJ1-2
CAIASSHEQYF,TGTGCCATCGCTAGCTCCCACGAGCAGTACTTC,11,.,.,TRBV10-3,TRBJ2-7
CASSFSGTGKETQYF,TGTGCCAGCAGCTTTTCCGGGACAGGAAAAGAGACCCAGTACTTC,15,TRBD1,few,TRBV5-5,TRBJ2-5
CASSPQTRPYEQYF,TGTGCCAGCTCACCCCAGACCCGTCCCTACGAGCAGTACTTC,14,.,few,TRBV18,TRBJ2-7
CAWSTRGDGKLFF,TGTGCCTGGAGTACCCGGGGGGACGGAAAACTGTTTTTT,13,.,few,TRBV30,TRBJ1-4
CSATQTVTPSPLHF,TGCAGTGCTACACAGACGGTCACCCCTTCACCCCTCCACTTT,14,.,.,TRBV20-1,TRBJ1-6
CASSQRTGGTEAFF,TGTGCCAGCAGCCAAAGGACAGGGGGGACTGAAGCTTTCTTT,14,TRBD1,few,TRBV7-9,TRBJ1-1
CASSDNPGTGISYEQYF,TGTGCCAGCAGTGATAACCCAGGGACAGGCATTTCCTACGAGCAGTACTTC,17,TRBD1,.,TRBV6-6,TRBJ2-7
CASSSQGGATEAFF,TGTGCCAGCAGCTCGCAGGGAGGGGCCACTGAAGCTTTCTTT,14,.,few,TRBV7-2,TRBJ1-1
CAINSQGRGGYTF,TGTGCCATCAATTCCCAGGGCAGAGGCGGCTACACCTTC,13,.,.,TRBV10-3,TRBJ1-2
CASVGQGSYEQYF,TGTGCCAGTGTGGGACAGGGCTCCTACGAGCAGTACTTC,13,TRBD1,many,TRBV7-9,TRBJ2-7
CASSPRTDQRNSPLHF,TGTGCCAGCAGCCCCCGGACAGATCAGCGGAATTCACCCCTCCACTTT,16,.,few,TRBV9,TRBJ1-6
CASSQGGFPYF,TGTGCCAGCAGCCAAGGGGGATTTCCGTACTTC,11,.,.,TRBV3-1,TRBJ2-7
CASSYSGQGNTEAFF,TGTGCCAGCAGTTACTCCGGACAGGGGAACACTGAAGCTTTCTTT,15,TRBD1,few,TRBV6-5,TRBJ1-1
CASREIHEGLHNEQFF,TGTGCCAGTAGGGAGATACACGAGGGCCTGCACAATGAGCAGTTCTTC,16,.,many,TRBV19,TRBJ2-1
CASSFDRLKLFF,TGTGCCAGCAGTTTTGACAGACTAAAACTGTTTTTT,12,.,few,TRBV12-3/TRBV12-4,TRBJ1-4
CSAGWDPRHTEAFF,TGCAGTGCTGGCTGGGACCCACGGCACACTGAAGCTTTCTTT,14,.,few,TRBV20-1,TRBJ1-1
CASSLRREETQYF,TGTGCCAGCTCACTTCGCAGGGAGGAGACCCAGTACTTC,13,.,few,TRBV18,TRBJ2-5
CSVRPVRNTEAFF,TGCAGCGTTCGCCCTGTGAGAAACACTGAAGCTTTCTTT,13,.,once,TRBV29-1,TRBJ1-1
CASSLTGPYTEAFF,TGCGCCAGCAGCTTGACAGGGCCCTACACTGAAGCTTTCTTT,14,.,few,TRBV5-1,TRBJ1-1
CASSPPGAGVGNEQFF,TGTGCCAGCTCACCACCGGGAGCGGGAGTCGGGAATGAGCAGTTCTTC,16,TRBD2,once,TRBV18,TRBJ2-1
CATSGPSWDSNQPQHF,TGTGCCACCAGTGGTCCCTCGTGGGATAGCAATCAGCCCCAGCATTTT,16,.,few,TRBV24-1,TRBJ1-5
CASRRDDATNEKLFF,TGTGCCAGCAGGAGGGACGATGCAACTAATGAAAAACTGTTTTTT,15,.,.,TRBV12-3/TRBV12-4,TRBJ1-4
CASSLSLGLTMGTDTQYF,TGTGCCAGCAGTTTAAGTTTGGGGCTAACTATGGGGACAGATACGCAGTATTTT,18,.,.,TRBV12-3/TRBV12-4,TRBJ2-3
CASSSGLAPNEQFF,TGTGCTAGCAGCTCGGGACTAGCCCCCAATGAGCAGTTCTTC,14,TRBD2,few,TRBV7-7,TRBJ2-1
CASSVGGAARDEQYF,TGTGCCAGCAGCGTAGGGGGGGCCGCCCGTGACGAGCAGTACTTC,15,.,.,TRBV9,TRBJ2-7
CASSLGHASYEQYF,TGTGCCAGCAGCTTAGGGCACGCTTCCTACGAGCAGTACTTC,14,.,few,TRBV7-8,TRBJ2-7
CSGGPRAETQYF,TGCAGTGGGGGACCCCGAGCGGAGACCCAGTACTTC,12,.,few,TRBV20-1,TRBJ2-5
CASSRDSNYGYTF,TGTGCCAGCAGCCGGGACTCAAACTATGGCTACACCTTC,13,.,.,TRBV27,TRBJ1-2
CSAGRGLNGYTF,TGCAGTGCCGGAAGGGGGCTGAATGGCTACACCTTC,12,TRBD1,.,TRBV20-1,TRBJ1-2
CAWSRKLGQGRNGYTF,TGTGCCTGGAGCCGTAAACTTGGACAGGGGAGGAATGGCTACACCTTC,16,TRBD1,.,TRBV30,TRBJ1-2
CASSSGRVAGNNEQFF,TGCGCCAGCAGCTCCGGGAGGGTAGCGGGAAACAATGAGCAGTTCTTC,16,TRBD2,few,TRBV5-1,TRBJ2-1
CASSYTAAANYGYTF,TGTGCCAGCAGTTATACGGCAGCAGCTAACTATGGCTACACCTTC,15,.,few,TRBV6-6,TRBJ1-2